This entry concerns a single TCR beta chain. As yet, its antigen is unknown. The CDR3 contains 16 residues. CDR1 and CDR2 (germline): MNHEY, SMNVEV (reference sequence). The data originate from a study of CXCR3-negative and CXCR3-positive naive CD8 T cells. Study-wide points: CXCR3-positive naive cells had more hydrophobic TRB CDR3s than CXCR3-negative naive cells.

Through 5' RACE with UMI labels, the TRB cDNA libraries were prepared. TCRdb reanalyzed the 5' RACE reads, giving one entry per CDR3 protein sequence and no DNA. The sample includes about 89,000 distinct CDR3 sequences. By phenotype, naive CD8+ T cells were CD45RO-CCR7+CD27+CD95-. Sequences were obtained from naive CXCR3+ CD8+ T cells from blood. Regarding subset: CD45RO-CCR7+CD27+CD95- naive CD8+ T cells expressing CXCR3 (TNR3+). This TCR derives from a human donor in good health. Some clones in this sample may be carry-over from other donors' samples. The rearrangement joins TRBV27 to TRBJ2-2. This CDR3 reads CASTDVWEANTGELFF.